The T cell receptor beta chain under discussion was sequenced for a study of blood T cell repertoires in COVID-19. The CDR3 covers 13 residues. CDR1 SEHNR and CDR2 FQNEAQ come from the germline V gene (reference sequence). The V segment lost 6 bases and the J segment 8 bases; nucleotides outside the gene matches: 9. TCRdb's table, derived via immunoSEQ multiplex PCR, lists solely in-frame clones and lacks some. In the table there are 200,000 or so clones, approximately 89% of which are singletons. The sequencing input was PBMCs or T cells enriched from blood (not recorded which). This TCR derives from a woman aged 35 to 49 with acute COVID-19. This rearrangement joins TRBV7-9 to TRBJ1-2; TRBD1 agrees at 7 bases. The CDR3 protein is CASSRNQGDGYTF. DNA for the CDR3: TGTGCCAGCAGTAGAAACCAGGGGGACGGCTACACCTTC. Full variable domain (missing parts from reference TRBV7-9 and TRBJ1-2): DTGVSQNPRHKITKRGQNVTFRCDPISEHNRLYWYRQTLGQGPEFLTYFQNEAQLEKSRLLSDRFSAERPKGSFSTLEIQRTEQGDSAMYLCASSRNQGDGYTFGSGTRLTVV.